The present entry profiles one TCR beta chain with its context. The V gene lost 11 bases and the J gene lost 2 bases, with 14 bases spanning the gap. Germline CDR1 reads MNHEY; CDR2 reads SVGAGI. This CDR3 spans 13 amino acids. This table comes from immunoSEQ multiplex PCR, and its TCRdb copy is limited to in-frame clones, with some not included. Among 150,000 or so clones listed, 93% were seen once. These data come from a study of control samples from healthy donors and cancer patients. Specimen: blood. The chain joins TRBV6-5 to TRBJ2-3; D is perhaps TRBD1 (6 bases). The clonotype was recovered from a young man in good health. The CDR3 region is CAAGDGPTDTQYF. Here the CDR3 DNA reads TGTGCCGCAGGGGACGGCCCCACAGATACGCAGTATTTT.